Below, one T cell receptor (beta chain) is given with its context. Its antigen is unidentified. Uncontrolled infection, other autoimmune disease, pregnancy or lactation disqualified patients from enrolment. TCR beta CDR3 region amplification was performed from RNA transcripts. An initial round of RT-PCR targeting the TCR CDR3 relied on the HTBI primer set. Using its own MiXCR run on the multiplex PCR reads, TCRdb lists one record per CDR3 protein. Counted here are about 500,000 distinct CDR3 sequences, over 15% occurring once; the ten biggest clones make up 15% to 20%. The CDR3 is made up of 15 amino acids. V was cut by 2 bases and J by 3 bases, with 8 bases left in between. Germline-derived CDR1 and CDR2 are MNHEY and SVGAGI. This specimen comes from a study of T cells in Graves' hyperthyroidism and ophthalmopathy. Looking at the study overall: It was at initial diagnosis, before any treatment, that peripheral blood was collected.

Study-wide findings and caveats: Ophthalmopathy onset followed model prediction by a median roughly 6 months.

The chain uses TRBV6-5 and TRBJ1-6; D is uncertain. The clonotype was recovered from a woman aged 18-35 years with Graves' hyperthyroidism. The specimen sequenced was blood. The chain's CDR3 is CASSYRGNYNSPLHF. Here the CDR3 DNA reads TGTGCCAGCAGTTACCGGGGAAACTATAATTCACCCCTCCACTTT.